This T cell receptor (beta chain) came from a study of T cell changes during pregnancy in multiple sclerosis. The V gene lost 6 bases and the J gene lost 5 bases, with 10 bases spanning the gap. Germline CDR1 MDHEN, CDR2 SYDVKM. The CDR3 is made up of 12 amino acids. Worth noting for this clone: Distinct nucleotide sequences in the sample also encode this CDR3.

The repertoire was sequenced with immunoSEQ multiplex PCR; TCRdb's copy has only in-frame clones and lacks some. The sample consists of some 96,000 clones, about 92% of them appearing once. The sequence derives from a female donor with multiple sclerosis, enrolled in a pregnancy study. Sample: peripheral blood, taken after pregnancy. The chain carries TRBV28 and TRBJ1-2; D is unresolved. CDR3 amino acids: CASSLAGYGYTF. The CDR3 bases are TGTGCCAGCAGCCTCGCAGGATATGGCTACACCTTC.